The 11 T cell receptor beta chains below all came from one sample that was sequenced in a study of siplizumab effects on memory and regulatory T cells. TCRdb's table, derived via immunoSEQ multiplex PCR, lists solely in-frame clones and lacks some. The sample shows 50,000 to 60,000 clones, about 90% of them seen only once. The sample consisted of naive CD8+ T cells sorted from blood. All receptors derive from a human donor in good health.

This clone was found once. J is TRBJ2-3 and V is TRBV7-9; 9 nucleotides match TRBD2. The CDR3 consists of 15 residues. Looked up from germline, CDR1 is SEHNR and CDR2 is FQNEAQ (reference sequence). V was clipped by 7 bases and J by 6 bases; unmatched bases: 11. In DNA, the CDR3 is TGTGCCAGCATCCTCGGGACTAGCACACATGATACGCAGTATTTT. Its protein product is CASILGTSTHDTQYF.

DNA for the CDR3: TGTGCCAGCAGTCCCCAGGGGGATACGCAGTATTTT. It encodes CASSPQGDTQYF. The chain links TRBV25-1 to TRBJ2-3; TRBD1 might be the D (6 bases). V was cut by 5 bases and J by 6 bases, with 9 bases left in between. The CDR3 runs 12 residues. CDR1 MGHDK and CDR2 SYGVNS come from the germline V gene.

This rearrangement joins TRBV7-8 to TRBJ2-1, with D uncertain. Germline V gene sequence: CDR1 SGHVS, CDR2 FQNEAQ. The CDR3 totals 12 residues. The V end lost 1 base, the J end lost 12 bases, and 10 bases lay between the germline ends. CDR3 nucleotide sequence: TGTGCCAGCAGCTTAGAGTCCCCCGGGCAGTTCTTC. Its protein product is CASSLESPGQFF.

The chain uses TRBV13 and TRBJ2-2, with D hard to call. This CDR3 contains 14 residues. Germline V gene data show CDR1 as PRHDT and CDR2 as FYEKMQ (reference sequence). V was cut by 3 bases and J by 3 bases, with 8 bases left in between. CDR3 in amino acids: CASSFPSDTGELFF. CDR3 in DNA: TGTGCCAGCAGCTTCCCTTCAGACACCGGGGAGCTGTTTTTT.

The chain has TRBV5-1 and TRBJ2-7; 8 bases are shared with TRBD1. There are 13 residues in the CDR3. Germline-derived CDR1 and CDR2 are SGHRS and YFSETQ. V shed 3 bases, J shed 1 base, and the junction held 0 bases outside the gene matches. The CDR3 loop reads CASSWTGSYEQYF. CDR3 in DNA: TGCGCCAGCAGCTGGACAGGGTCCTACGAGCAGTACTTC.

The chain links TRBV1 to TRBJ2-1; the table's D call, TRBD2, has no DNA check behind it. TRBV1 counts as a pseudogene. The CDR3 extends over 14 amino acids. As DNA, the CDR3 is TGCACCAGCAGCGCGTACCGACTCATAGATGAGCAGTTCTTC. It specifies CTSSAYRLIDEQFF.

The chain employs TRBV27 and TRBJ1-1; possible D gene TRBD1, 5 bases. CDR3 length: 14 residues. CDR1 is MNHEY and CDR2 is SMNVEV in the germline V gene (reference sequence). Trimming took off 8 bases at V and 0 bases at J, with 13 bases between the two ends. The CDR3 region has the DNA TGTGCCAGCTTGGGAGGGGATGTGAACACTGAAGCTTTCTTT. It yields the protein CASLGGDVNTEAFF.

V and J are TRBV7-6 and TRBJ2-7, with 11 bases identical to TRBD1. The CDR3 contains 14 residues. Germline CDR1 reads SGHVS; CDR2 reads FNYEAQ. The V and J ends lost 4 bases and 3 bases, in that order; junction bases with no gene match: 2. The CDR3 loop reads CASSSGTGGYEQYF. CDR3 sequence (DNA): TGTGCCAGCAGCTCCGGGACAGGGGGCTACGAGCAGTACTTC.

V usage is TRBV4-1 and J usage is TRBJ2-5; 8 bases match TRBD1. Looked up from germline, CDR1 is MGHRA and CDR2 is YSYEKL. V trimming: 3 bases; J trimming: 5 bases; junction bases outside the gene matches: 8. CDR3 length equals 15 residues. CDR3 DNA sequence: TGCGCCAGCAGCCACCCAGGACAGGGACTTGAGACCCAGTACTTC. Translated, it gives CASSHPGQGLETQYF.

The chain recombines TRBV28 with TRBJ1-5, with D possibly matching TRBD1 (5 bases). The V end was cut by 3 bases, the J end by 3 bases, with 12 bases between. This CDR3 region has 15 residues. In germline, CDR1 is MDHEN, CDR2 SYDVKM. The CDR3 reads CASSLVQGPNQPQHF. CDR3 sequence (DNA): TGTGCCAGCAGTTTGGTCCAGGGTCCCAATCAGCCCCAGCATTTT.

The chain is built from TRBV6-6 and TRBJ2-7; 9 bases fit TRBD2. Unmatched junction bases numbered 10, after V lost 3 bases and J lost 4 bases. Germline V CDR1 and CDR2: MNHNY, SVGAGI (reference sequence). The CDR3 extends over 16 amino acids. CDR3: CASSYSRLADPYEQYF. DNA of the CDR3: TGTGCCAGCAGTTATAGTCGACTAGCGGATCCTTACGAGCAGTACTTC.